A selection of T cell receptor beta chains follows, all from one sample in a study of blood T cell repertoires in COVID-19. Method: immunoSEQ multiplex PCR; TCRdb's copy keeps in-frame clones and lacks some. This sample carries nearly 80,000 clones, around nine tenths of them seen once, and the ten largest clones take around 5.1%. The sequencing sample was made of peripheral blood. The receptors originated from a woman older than 75 with active or convalescent COVID-19. Each CDR3 is given with its conserved first and last residue. Each record gives: CDR3 length, J gene, D gene, clone size, V gene, CDR3 protein, CDR3 DNA. A D gene is named only where the DNA matches it firmly. Size is stated for part of the rows, as once, few or many counts, or as a class when the clone is expanded.

14 TRBJ2-3 . . TRBV29-1 CSVRRSAARDTQYF TGCAGCGTTCGGCGGTCAGCGGCGAGGGATACGCAGTATTTT
14 TRBJ2-7 . few TRBV6-5 CASSYSTGGDEQYF TGTGCCAGCAGTTACTCGACGGGCGGGGACGAGCAGTACTTC
16 TRBJ1-2 TRBD1 . TRBV11-2 CASSLAGTGFNYGYTF TGTGCCAGCAGCTTAGCCGGGACAGGCTTTAACTATGGCTACACCTTC
19 TRBJ2-3 TRBD2 . TRBV7-2 CASSPRGSGSRLGTDTQYF TGTGCCAGCAGCCCCCGAGGGAGCGGGAGCAGACTCGGCACAGATACGCAGTATTTT
16 TRBJ1-2 TRBD1 . TRBV5-4 CASSPRGGIVYYGYTF TGTGCCAGCAGCCCGCGAGGGGGCATTGTCTACTATGGCTACACCTTC
15 TRBJ1-2 . . TRBV16 CASSPYRADNYGYTF TGTGCCAGCAGCCCTTACAGGGCGGATAACTATGGCTACACCTTC
15 TRBJ2-7 . . TRBV6-4 CASSDSTQDPYEQYF TGTGCCAGCAGTGACTCGACACAGGACCCCTACGAGCAGTACTTC
15 TRBJ2-1 TRBD2 . TRBV18 CASSPAGGRANEQFF TGTGCCAGCTCACCGGCTGGCGGGAGGGCCAATGAGCAGTTCTTC
14 TRBJ1-2 . . TRBV10-3 CAISGRGESYGYTF TGTGCCATCAGTGGCCGGGGGGAGTCGTATGGCTACACCTTC
11 TRBJ2-7 . . TRBV28 CASSSGYEQYF TGTGCCAGCAGTTCGGGGTACGAGCAGTACTTC
14 TRBJ1-2 . few TRBV7-9 CASSIDSENYGYTF TGTGCCAGCAGCATCGACAGCGAGAACTATGGCTACACCTTC
12 TRBJ2-1 TRBD2 . TRBV12-3/TRBV12-4 CATAGGGRAQFF TGTGCCACCGCGGGAGGCGGGAGGGCGCAGTTCTTC
14 TRBJ2-3 . once TRBV18 CASSPGRDTDTQYF TGTGCCAGCTCACCAGGCAGGGATACAGATACGCAGTATTTT
16 TRBJ1-1 . . TRBV6-4 CASSNGPAGSGTEAFF TGTGCCAGCAGCAATGGCCCCGCAGGGTCGGGCACTGAAGCTTTCTTT
16 TRBJ2-2 . . TRBV5-1 CASSLGDSRPTGELFF TGCGCCAGCAGCTTAGGTGACTCCCGACCAACCGGGGAGCTGTTTTTT
18 TRBJ2-1 TRBD2 few TRBV6-1 CASSGGTSGRTSYNEQFF TGTGCCAGCAGTGGGGGGACTAGCGGGAGGACCTCCTACAATGAGCAGTTCTTC
13 TRBJ2-3 . . TRBV27 CASSPPHTDTQYF TGTGCCAGCAGTCCCCCCCACACAGATACGCAGTATTTT
13 TRBJ1-1 . . TRBV6-6 CASSTRMNTEAFF TGTGCCAGCAGCACCAGAATGAACACTGAAGCTTTCTTT
12 TRBJ2-2 . . TRBV28 CASRRTAGELFF TGTGCCAGCAGGAGAACCGCCGGGGAGCTGTTTTTT
17 TRBJ2-5 TRBD1 once TRBV5-1 CASSLPPPGQVYETQYF TGCGCCAGCAGCCTGCCTCCTCCGGGACAGGTCTATGAGACCCAGTACTTC
15 TRBJ2-7 TRBD1 few TRBV19 CATRNPGQGHYEQYF TGTGCCACCCGGAATCCGGGACAGGGACACTACGAGCAGTACTTC
10 TRBJ2-3 TRBD2 . TRBV28 CASGGGTQYF TGTGCCAGCGGGGGGGGTACGCAGTATTTT
13 TRBJ1-2 TRBD1 . TRBV5-1 CASRVIQGDGYTF TGCGCCAGCAGAGTGATACAGGGGGATGGCTACACCTTC
15 TRBJ1-2 . . TRBV28 CASRVFSYPNYGYTF TGTGCCAGCCGGGTTTTTTCCTACCCCAACTATGGCTACACCTTC